This TCR beta chain was sequenced for a study of blood T cell repertoires in COVID-19. The wider study: There were acute and convalescent COVID-19 samples, and they came from the United States, Italy and Spain. Sample material is recorded as cDNA or gDNA derived from T cells, B-cell-depleted T cells, or PBMCs.

In the authors' methods: Amplified reference gene primers provided the basis for estimating nucleated cell counts. This table comes from immunoSEQ multiplex PCR, and its TCRdb copy is limited to in-frame clones, with some not included. V and J calls and clone size come straight from that table; D and trimming were deduced from the DNA. The table shows about 140,000 clones, with roughly 87% occurring only once. Sequencing was carried out using peripheral blood. The origin of this receptor is a human donor in a cohort sampled during active COVID-19.

The CDR3 here is CSVGVSPGENNYGYTF. The CDR3 region has the DNA TGCAGCGTTGGTGTCTCGCCAGGGGAAAATAACTATGGCTACACCTTC. The chain has TRBV29-1 and TRBJ1-2, with D tentatively TRBD1 (6 bases). The length of the CDR3 is 16 residues. Trimming shortened V by 4 bases and J by 1 base, and 19 bases separated the two germline ends. CDR1 is SQVTM, CDR2 ANQGSEA, per germline.